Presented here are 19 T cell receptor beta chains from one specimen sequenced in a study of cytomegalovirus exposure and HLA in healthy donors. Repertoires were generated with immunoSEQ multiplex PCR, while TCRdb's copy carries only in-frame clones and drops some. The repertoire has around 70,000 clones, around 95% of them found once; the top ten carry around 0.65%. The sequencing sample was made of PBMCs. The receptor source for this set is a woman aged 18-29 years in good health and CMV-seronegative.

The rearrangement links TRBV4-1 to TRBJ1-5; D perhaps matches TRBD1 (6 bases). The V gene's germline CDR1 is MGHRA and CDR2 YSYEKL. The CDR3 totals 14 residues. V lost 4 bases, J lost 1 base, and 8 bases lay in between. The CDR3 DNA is TGCGCCAGCAGCCCAGGACAGAGCAATCAGCCCCAGCATTTT. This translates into CASSPGQSNQPQHF.

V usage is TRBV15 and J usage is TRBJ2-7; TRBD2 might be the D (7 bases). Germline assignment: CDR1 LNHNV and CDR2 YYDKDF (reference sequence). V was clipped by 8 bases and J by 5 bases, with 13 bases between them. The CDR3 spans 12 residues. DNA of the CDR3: TGTGCCACCGCGTCGGGGGGCCACGAGCAGTACTTC. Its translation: CATASGGHEQYF.

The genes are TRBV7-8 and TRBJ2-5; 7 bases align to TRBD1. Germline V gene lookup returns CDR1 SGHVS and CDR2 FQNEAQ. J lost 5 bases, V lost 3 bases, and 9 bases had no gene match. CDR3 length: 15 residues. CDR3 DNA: TGTGCCAGCAGCTTCCGGGACAGTTTGAGGGAGACCCAGTACTTC. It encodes CASSFRDSLRETQYF.

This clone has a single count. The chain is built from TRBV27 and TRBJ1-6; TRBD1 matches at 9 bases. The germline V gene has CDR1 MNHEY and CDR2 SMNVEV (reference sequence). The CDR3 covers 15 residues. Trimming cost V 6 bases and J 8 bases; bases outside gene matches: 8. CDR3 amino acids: CASRITGGFDSPLHF. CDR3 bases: TGTGCCAGCAGGATAACAGGGGGCTTTGATTCACCCCTCCACTTT.

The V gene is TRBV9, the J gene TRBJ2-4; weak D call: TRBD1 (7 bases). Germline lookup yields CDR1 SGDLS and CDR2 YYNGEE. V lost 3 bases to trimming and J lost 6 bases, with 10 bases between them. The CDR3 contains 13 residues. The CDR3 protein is CASSEQGGNIQYF. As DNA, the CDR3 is TGTGCCAGCAGCGAGCAGGGGGGAAACATTCAGTACTTC.

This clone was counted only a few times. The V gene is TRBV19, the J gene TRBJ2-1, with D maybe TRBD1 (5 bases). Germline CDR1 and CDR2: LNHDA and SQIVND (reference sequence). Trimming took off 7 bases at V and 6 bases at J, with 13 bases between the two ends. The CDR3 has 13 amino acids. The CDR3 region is CASKEQGSNEQFF. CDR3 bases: TGTGCCAGTAAGGAGCAGGGAAGCAATGAGCAGTTCTTC. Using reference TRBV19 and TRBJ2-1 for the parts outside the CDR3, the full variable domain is DGGITQSPKYLFRKEGQNVTLSCEQNLNHDAMYWYRQDPGQGLRLIYYSQIVNDFQKGDIAEGYSVSREKKESFPLTVTSAQKNPTAFYLCASKEQGSNEQFFGPGTRLTVL.

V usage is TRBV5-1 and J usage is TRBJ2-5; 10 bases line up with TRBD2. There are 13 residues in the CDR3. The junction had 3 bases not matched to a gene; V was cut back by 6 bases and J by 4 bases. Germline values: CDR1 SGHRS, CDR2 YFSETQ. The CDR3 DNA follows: TGCGCCAGCAAGCGGGGGGGGTCAGAGACCCAGTACTTC. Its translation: CASKRGGSETQYF.

This CDR3 reads CASSSDSLNTEAFF. The CDR3 nucleotides read TGCGCCAGCAGCTCGGACAGTTTGAACACTGAAGCTTTCTTT. This chain joins TRBV5-1 and TRBJ1-1; a weak D match, TRBD1 (6 bases). Per the germline V gene, CDR1 is SGHRS and CDR2 is YFSETQ. The CDR3 is made up of 14 amino acids. V was clipped by 3 bases and J by 0 bases, with 9 bases between them.

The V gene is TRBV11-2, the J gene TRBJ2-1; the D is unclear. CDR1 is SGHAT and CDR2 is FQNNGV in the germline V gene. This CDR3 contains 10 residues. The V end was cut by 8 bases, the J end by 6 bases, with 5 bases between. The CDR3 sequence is CASSFNEQFF. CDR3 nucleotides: TGTGCCAGCTCGTTCAATGAGCAGTTCTTC.

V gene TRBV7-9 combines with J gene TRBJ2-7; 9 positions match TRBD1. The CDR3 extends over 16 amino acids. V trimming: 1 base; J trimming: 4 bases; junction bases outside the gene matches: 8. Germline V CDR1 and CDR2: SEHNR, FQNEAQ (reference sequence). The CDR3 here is CASSLVAWGQGYEQYF. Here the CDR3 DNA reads TGTGCCAGCAGCTTAGTGGCCTGGGGACAGGGTTACGAGCAGTACTTC. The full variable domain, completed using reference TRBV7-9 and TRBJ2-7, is DTGVSQNPRHKITKRGQNVTFRCDPISEHNRLYWYRQTLGQGPEFLTYFQNEAQLEKSRLLSDRFSAERPKGSFSTLEIQRTEQGDSAMYLCASSLVAWGQGYEQYFGPGTRLTVT.

CDR3 amino acids: CASSFFRGDRGMNTEAFF. The CDR3 bases are TGTGCCAGCAGTTTCTTCCGGGGGGACAGGGGTATGAACACTGAAGCTTTCTTT. The gene calls are TRBV28 and TRBJ1-1; 10 positions agree with TRBD1. Trimming removed 3 bases from V and 0 bases from J; junction bases left unmatched: 10. Germline V gene sequence: CDR1 MDHEN, CDR2 SYDVKM. The CDR3 runs to 18 residues.

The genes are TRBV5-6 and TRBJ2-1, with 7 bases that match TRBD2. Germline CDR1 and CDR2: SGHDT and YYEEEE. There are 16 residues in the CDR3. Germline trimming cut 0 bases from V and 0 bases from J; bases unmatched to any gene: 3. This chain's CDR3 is CASSLGAGVSYNEQFF. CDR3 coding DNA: TGTGCCAGCAGCTTGGGGGCGGGGGTCTCCTACAATGAGCAGTTCTTC.

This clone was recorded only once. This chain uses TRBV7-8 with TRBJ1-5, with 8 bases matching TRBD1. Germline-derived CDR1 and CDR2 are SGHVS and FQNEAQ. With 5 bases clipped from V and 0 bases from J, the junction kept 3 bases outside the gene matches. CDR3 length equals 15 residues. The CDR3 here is CASSPGTGSNQPQHF. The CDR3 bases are TGTGCCAGCAGCCCCGGGACAGGTAGCAATCAGCCCCAGCATTTT.

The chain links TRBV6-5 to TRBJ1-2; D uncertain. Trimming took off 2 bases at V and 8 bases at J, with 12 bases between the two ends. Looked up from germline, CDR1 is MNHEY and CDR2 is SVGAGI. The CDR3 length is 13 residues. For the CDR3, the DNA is TGTGCCAGCAGTTACGCGGCGGGATTCGGCTACACCTTC. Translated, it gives CASSYAAGFGYTF.

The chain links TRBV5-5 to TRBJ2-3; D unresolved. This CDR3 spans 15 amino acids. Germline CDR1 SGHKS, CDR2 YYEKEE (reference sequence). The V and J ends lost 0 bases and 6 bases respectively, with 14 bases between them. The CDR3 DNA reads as TGTGCCAGCAGCTTGGTCACCCCTCCCGCGGATACGCAGTATTTT. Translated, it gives CASSLVTPPADTQYF.

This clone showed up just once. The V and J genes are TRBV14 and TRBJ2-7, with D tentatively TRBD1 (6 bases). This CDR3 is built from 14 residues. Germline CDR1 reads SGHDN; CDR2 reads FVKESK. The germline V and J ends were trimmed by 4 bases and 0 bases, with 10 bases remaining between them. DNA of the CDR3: TGTGCCAGCAGCCCTTACAGGGACTCCTACGAGCAGTACTTC. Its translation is CASSPYRDSYEQYF.

CDR3 bases: TGTGCCAGCAGCTTACGCGGGACAGGGGGCGTTAGCACTGAAGCTTTCTTT. This translates into CASSLRGTGGVSTEAFF. The V and J genes are TRBV7-2 and TRBJ1-1; 12 bases match TRBD1. The germline V gene encodes CDR1 SGHTA and CDR2 FQGNSA. Trimming cost V 2 bases and J 4 bases; bases outside gene matches: 8. The CDR3 has 17 amino acids.

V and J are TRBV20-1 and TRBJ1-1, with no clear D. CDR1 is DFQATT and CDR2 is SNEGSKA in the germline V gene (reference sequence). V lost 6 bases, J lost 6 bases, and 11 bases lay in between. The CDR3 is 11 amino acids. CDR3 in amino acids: CSARGPSEAFF. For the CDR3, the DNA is TGCAGTGCACGCGGGCCCTCTGAAGCTTTCTTT.

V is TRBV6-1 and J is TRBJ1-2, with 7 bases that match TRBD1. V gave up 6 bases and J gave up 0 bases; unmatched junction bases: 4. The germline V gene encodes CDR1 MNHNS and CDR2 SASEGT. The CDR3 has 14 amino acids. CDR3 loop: CASSPGGSNYGYTF. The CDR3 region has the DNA TGTGCCAGCAGCCCAGGGGGGTCTAACTATGGCTACACCTTC.